The 11 T cell receptor beta chains listed next were all sequenced from one sample in a study of patients and donors after allogeneic stem cell transplantation. From the RT-PCR reads, TCRdb called clonotypes with MiXCR, one entry per CDR3 protein. The profile shows some 90,000 distinct CDR3 sequences, 45% to 50% of them singletons. The specimen was blood, either unsorted or a sorted T cell fraction (not recorded which). These receptors all come from a human donor who was either an allogeneic HSCT recipient or a stem cell or donor lymphocyte infusion donor (not recorded which). It is not recorded whose cells these are; they may come from a transplant donor.

V is TRBV20-1 and J is TRBJ1-2; TRBD1 agrees at 8 bases. This CDR3 spans 13 amino acids. Germline-derived CDR1 and CDR2 are DFQATT and SNEGSKA (reference sequence). The V and J ends lost 1 base and 2 bases, in that order; junction bases with no gene match: 0. The CDR3 loop reads CSARGQGNYGYTF. The DNA of the CDR3 is TGCAGTGCTAGAGGACAGGGGAACTATGGCTACACCTTC.

The chain is built from TRBV25-1 and TRBJ1-5; the match to TRBD1 covers 8 bases. The germline CDR1 and CDR2 sequences are MGHDK and SYGVNS. Trimming cost V 1 base and J 4 bases; bases outside gene matches: 6. This CDR3 region has 16 residues. This chain's CDR3 is CASSESGRGPNQPQHF. CDR3 bases: TGTGCCAGCAGTGAATCGGGCAGGGGGCCTAATCAGCCCCAGCATTTT.

This clonotype was observed a handful of times. In DNA, the CDR3 is TGTGCCAGCAGCTTATTTGTCCGGGCGCGACCTTTTGGCTACACCTTC. It specifies CASSLFVRARPFGYTF. This chain connects TRBV7-9 to TRBJ1-2; no clear D. Germline CDR1 and CDR2: SEHNR and FQNEAQ (reference sequence). CDR3 length: 16 residues. Between the trimmed V and J ends, which lost 2 bases and 7 bases, there was a span of 20 bases.

This chain links TRBV19 with TRBJ2-2; D tentatively fits TRBD1 or TRBD2 (5 bases each). This CDR3 contains 13 residues. Germline V lookup: CDR1 LNHDA, CDR2 SQIVND (reference sequence). Trimming removed 5 bases at V and 4 bases at J, with 8 bases between. CDR3 in amino acids: CASSGTATGELFF. The CDR3 DNA follows: TGTGCCAGTAGTGGGACGGCCACCGGGGAGCTGTTTTTT.

This sequence joins TRBV27 and TRBJ1-1, with TRBD1 identical over 9 bases. CDR3 length equals 16 residues. The V segment lost 3 bases and the J segment 5 bases; nucleotides outside the gene matches: 10. Germline CDR1 and CDR2: MNHEY and SMNVEV (reference sequence). The CDR3, as DNA: TGTGCCAGCAGTTTGGAATACAGGGGGCTGATTACTGAAGCTTTCTTT. Its protein is CASSLEYRGLITEAFF.

The chain links TRBV4-3 to TRBJ1-6; D is unclear. This CDR3 is built from 17 residues. Germline CDR1 reads LGHNA; CDR2 reads YSLEER. Trimming shortened V by 0 bases and J by 0 bases, and 9 bases separated the two germline ends. CDR3 coding DNA: TGCGCCAGCAGCCAAGATACGCCGCGCTCCTATAATTCACCCCTCCACTTT. As protein: CASSQDTPRSYNSPLHF.

This clonotype came up once. The chain employs TRBV4-3 and TRBJ1-1, with D possibly TRBD1 on 6 matching bases. Germline V gene lookup returns CDR1 LGHNA and CDR2 YSLEER. The CDR3 loop spans 15 amino acids. V shed 3 bases and J shed 0 bases, with 11 bases lying between them. CDR3 DNA sequence: TGCGCCAGCAGCCATACTGGACAGATGAACACTGAAGCTTTCTTT. Its protein is CASSHTGQMNTEAFF.

The chain couples TRBV12-3 or TRBV12-4 to TRBJ1-3; D is unclear. Trimming removed 7 bases from V and 0 bases from J, with 10 bases in between. The CDR3 is 14 amino acids. The CDR3 nucleotides read TGTGCCAGCACCCGGAGGGTCTCTGGAAACACCATATATTTT. It specifies CASTRRVSGNTIYF.

V gene TRBV5-1 combines with J gene TRBJ1-3; D gene unclear. Per germline, CDR1 SGHRS and CDR2 YFSETQ. The CDR3 is 12 amino acids. Trimming took off 0 bases at V and 11 bases at J, with 9 bases between the two ends. DNA for the CDR3: TGCGCCAGCAGCTTGGACTCCTTACCCATATATTTT. Protein sequence: CASSLDSLPIYF.

The rearrangement links TRBV15 to TRBJ2-4; no definite D call. Germline-derived CDR1 and CDR2 are LNHNV and YYDKDF (reference sequence). The length of the CDR3 is 17 residues. Trimming took off 0 bases at V and 3 bases at J, with 15 bases between the two ends. CDR3 nucleotide sequence: TGTGCCACCAGCAGAGATTCTGGGCAGTCGGTCAAAAACATTCAGTACTTC. Amino acids: CATSRDSGQSVKNIQYF. The full variable domain, rest sourced from reference TRBV15 and TRBJ2-4, is DAMVIQNPRYQVTQFGKPVTLSCSQTLNHNVMYWYQQKSSQAPKLLFHYYDKDFNNEADTPDNFQSRRPNTSFCFLDIRSPGLGDTAMYLCATSRDSGQSVKNIQYFGAGTRLSVL.

The chain employs TRBV6-5 and TRBJ1-6, with D perhaps matching TRBD1 (6 bases). This CDR3 has 16 residues. With 5 bases removed from V and 5 bases from J, the gap between germline ends came to 16 bases. Germline V gives CDR1 MNHEY, CDR2 SVGAGI. The CDR3 loop is CASSRDRLYNNSPLHF. DNA of the CDR3: TGTGCCAGCAGTCGAGACAGGCTATACAATAATTCACCCCTCCACTTT.